Below, 16 T cell receptor beta chains from the same sample are listed, as sequenced in a study of T-cell memory formation after mild COVID-19. MiXCR, run by TCRdb on the 5' RACE reads, gives a single entry per CDR3 protein. The sample comprises over 450,000 distinct CDR3 sequences, about a fifth of which are singletons, and around 13% rests with the top ten. Source material: PBMCs or a T cell subset sorted from them (not recorded which). These receptors all stem from an adult woman who had mild COVID-19 (a few samples of this study predate the infection). Cell type and time point are not known.

This clonotype was seen a few times. This rearrangement joins TRBV7-2 to TRBJ2-7, with TRBD2 identical over 9 bases. V lost 1 base to trimming and J lost 0 bases; unmatched junction nucleotides: 7. The CDR3 length is 17 residues. Germline CDR1 SGHTA, CDR2 FQGNSA. The CDR3 reads CASSLGGAAGGSYEQYF. The CDR3 DNA is TGTGCCAGCAGCTTAGGGGGCGCAGCGGGAGGCTCCTACGAGCAGTACTTC.

The table lists this clonotype with a few counts. The CDR3: CASNPFTGNTEAFF. The CDR3 DNA is TGCGCCAGCAACCCTTTTACAGGGAACACTGAAGCTTTCTTT. The V call is TRBV5-1, the J call TRBJ1-1, with a weak D call TRBD1 (5 bases). This CDR3 has 14 residues. Trimming took off 6 bases at V and 1 base at J, with 13 bases between the two ends. Germline CDR1 reads SGHRS; CDR2 reads YFSETQ.

This clonotype was counted between two and nine times. J is TRBJ2-3 and V is TRBV5-1, with TRBD2 matching over 10 bases. Germline assignment: CDR1 SGHRS and CDR2 YFSETQ. J lost 3 bases, V lost 3 bases, and 7 bases had no gene match. This CDR3 has 16 residues. This chain's CDR3 is CASSSRGSGGTDTQYF. The CDR3 nucleotides are TGCGCCAGCAGCTCCCGGGGTAGCGGGGGGACAGATACGCAGTATTTT.

This clonotype came up a few times. Since no conserved phenylalanine or tryptophan closes the CDR3, a read error is the likely cause. This chain links TRBV18 with TRBJ2-3, with TRBD1 matching 7 bases. Germline V gene sequence: CDR1 KGHSH, CDR2 LQKENI. The CDR3 runs 16 residues. The V segment lost 2 bases and the J segment 1 base; nucleotides outside the gene matches: 6. As DNA, the CDR3 is TGTGCCAGCTCACCAAGACAGGGAGTGGGCACAGATACGCAGTATTCT. It specifies CASSPRQGVGTDTQYS.

This clonotype was counted only a few times. This sequence joins TRBV20-1 and TRBJ2-3; 8 positions agree with TRBD2. This CDR3 contains 16 residues. Germline lookup yields CDR1 DFQATT and CDR2 SNEGSKA (reference sequence). Unmatched junction bases numbered 9, after V lost 2 bases and J lost 2 bases. CDR3 region: CSARNRGGGATDTQYF. Written as DNA, the CDR3 is TGCAGTGCTAGAAATCGGGGGGGCGGAGCCACAGATACGCAGTATTTT.

This sequence joins TRBV5-4 and TRBJ2-1; TRBD2 aligns across 9 bases. Trimming took 0 bases from V and 4 from J; bases not matched to a gene: 5. The CDR3 length is 16 residues. In germline, CDR1 is SGHNT, CDR2 YYREEE (reference sequence). CDR3 bases: TGTGCCAGCAGCTTGGGGCGGGGGGGCCGTTACAATGAGCAGTTCTTC. The encoded protein is CASSLGRGGRYNEQFF.

The chain uses TRBV6-5 and TRBJ2-2; 7 bases agree with TRBD1. Trimming removed 5 bases from V and 0 bases from J; junction bases left unmatched: 12. Germline CDR1 reads MNHEY; CDR2 reads SVGAGI. The CDR3 sequence is 18 residues long. CDR3 sequence reads: CASSRDRARRANTGELFF. DNA of the CDR3: TGTGCCAGCAGTCGTGACAGGGCAAGACGCGCGAACACCGGGGAGCTGTTTTTT.

This clonotype turned up a few times. This sequence joins TRBV5-1 and TRBJ2-3; 11 bases agree with TRBD2. The trim removed 3 bases at V and 0 bases at J, leaving 3 bases unmatched. This CDR3 is 16 amino acids long. CDR1 and CDR2 (germline): SGHRS, YFSETQ. CDR3 sequence reads: CASSYTSGSSTDTQYF. In nucleotides, the CDR3 is TGCGCCAGCAGCTATACTAGCGGGAGTAGCACAGATACGCAGTATTTT.

There are a few counts of this clonotype. The V call is TRBV20-1, the J call TRBJ2-5; a possible D gene is TRBD2 (6 bases). Trimming stripped 3 bases from V and 2 bases from J, with 13 bases between. The CDR3 has 14 amino acids. The V gene's germline CDR1 is DFQATT and CDR2 SNEGSKA (reference sequence). The CDR3 sequence is CSASGTFLQETQYF. The CDR3 coding sequence is TGCAGTGCTAGCGGGACTTTTTTACAAGAGACCCAGTACTTC.

The chain couples TRBV2 to TRBJ1-2; D not certain. This CDR3 comprises 13 residues. The V and J ends lost 9 bases and 4 bases respectively, with 15 bases between them. Germline loops: CDR1 SNHLY, CDR2 FYNNEI. The CDR3 is CARREPDGYGYTF. CDR3 sequence (DNA): TGTGCCAGGAGGGAGCCCGACGGCTATGGCTACACCTTC.

The chain employs TRBV7-9 and TRBJ2-1; 7 positions match TRBD2. Trimming took 5 bases from V and 6 from J; bases not matched to a gene: 7. The CDR3 runs 14 residues. The germline V gene encodes CDR1 SEHNR and CDR2 FQNEAQ (reference sequence). CDR3: CASSLGGKSNEQFF. For the CDR3, the DNA is TGTGCCAGCAGCCTGGGGGGGAAGAGCAATGAGCAGTTCTTC.

Comment on this clonotype: A clone one base away is much larger, so this may be a read error. The chain has TRBV5-1 and TRBJ2-2; TRBD1 aligns across 7 bases. V lost 3 bases, J lost 4 bases, and 6 bases stayed unmatched. Germline CDR1 is SGHRS and CDR2 is YFSETQ. The CDR3 covers 15 residues. The CDR3 DNA follows: TGCGCCAGCAGCTCCGGGACAGTGGGCACCGGGGAGCTGTTTTTT. Protein sequence: CASSSGTVGTGELFF.

Notes on this clonotype: Mismatch with germline at one junction end may stem from a read error. CDR3 protein: CASSLGGAYGYTF. CDR3 nucleotides: TGTGCCAGCAGTTTAGGAGGGGCTTATGGCTACACCTTC. The chain has TRBV11-2 and TRBJ1-2, with D tentatively TRBD1 (5 bases). This CDR3 spans 13 amino acids. Germline V lookup: CDR1 SGHAT, CDR2 FQNNGV.

This clonotype occurred a few times. This sequence joins TRBV5-6 and TRBJ2-7, with no clear D. Trimming left V 3 bases short and J 4 bases short, with 8 bases between. This CDR3 has 12 residues. Germline assignment: CDR1 SGHDT and CDR2 YYEEEE. The chain's CDR3 is CASSSPRYEQYF. CDR3 DNA: TGTGCCAGCAGCTCCCCGCGATACGAGCAGTACTTC. The full variable domain, completed using reference TRBV5-6 and TRBJ2-7, is DAGVTQSPTHLIKTRGQQVTLRCSPKSGHDTVSWYQQALGQGPQFIFQYYEEEERQRGNFPDRFSGHQFPNYSSELNVNALLLGDSALYLCASSSPRYEQYFGPGTRLTVT.

The chain joins TRBV4-3 to TRBJ2-7; D unresolved. This CDR3 has 13 amino acids. V was trimmed by 3 bases and J by 6 bases, leaving 12 bases between them. Germline CDR1 reads LGHNA; CDR2 reads YSLEER. CDR3 coding DNA: TGCGCCAGCAGCCATCTTGAAGGTCTCGAGCAGTACTTC. Its translation is CASSHLEGLEQYF.

This chain connects TRBV20-1 to TRBJ1-2; TRBD1 aligns across 8 bases. The CDR3 sequence is 12 residues long. The V and J ends lost 8 bases and 6 bases, in that order; junction bases with no gene match: 8. The germline CDR1 and CDR2 sequences are DFQATT and SNEGSKA (reference sequence). The CDR3 spells CSQTQGADGYTF. The CDR3 region has the DNA TGCAGTCAGACCCAGGGGGCGGATGGCTACACCTTC.